This T cell receptor beta chain came from a study of beta chain features in type 1 diabetes. The entirety of the isolated RNA underwent reverse transcription, so expressed TCRB transcripts were sequenced. The read count averaged approximately 4 million across naive, central memory and regulatory T cell samples. Sequencing used immunoSEQ multiplex PCR; TCRdb keeps in-frame clones, though not all of them. The data show 300,000 to 450,000 clones, 10% to 15% seen once. V was clipped by 2 bases and J by 4 bases, with 11 bases between them. The germline V gene encodes CDR1 LNHNV and CDR2 YYDKDF (reference sequence). The CDR3 spans 14 residues. This clone appeared a few times.

The V call is TRBV15, the J call TRBJ1-1; unclear D gene. This clonotype was obtained from a man younger than 35 in good health. The sample was naive CD4+ T cells from blood. CDR3 sequence reads: CATSRKTSSTEAFF. CDR3 DNA: TGTGCCACCAGCAGAAAGACATCGAGCACTGAAGCTTTCTTT.